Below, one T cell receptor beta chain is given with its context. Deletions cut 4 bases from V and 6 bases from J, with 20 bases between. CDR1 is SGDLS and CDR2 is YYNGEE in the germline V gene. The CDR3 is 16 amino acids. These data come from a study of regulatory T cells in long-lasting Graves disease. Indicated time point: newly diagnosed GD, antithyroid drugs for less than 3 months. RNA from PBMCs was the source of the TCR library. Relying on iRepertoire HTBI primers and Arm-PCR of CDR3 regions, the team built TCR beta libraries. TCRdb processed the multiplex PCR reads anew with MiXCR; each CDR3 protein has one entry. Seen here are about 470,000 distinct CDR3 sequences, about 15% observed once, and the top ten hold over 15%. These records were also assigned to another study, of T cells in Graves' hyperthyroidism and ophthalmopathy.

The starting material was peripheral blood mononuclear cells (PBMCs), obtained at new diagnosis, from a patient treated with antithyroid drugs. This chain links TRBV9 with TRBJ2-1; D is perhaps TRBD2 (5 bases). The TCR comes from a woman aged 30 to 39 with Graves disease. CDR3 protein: CASSLPPSGMVNEQFF. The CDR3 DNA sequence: TGTGCCAGCAGCCTCCCTCCTTCGGGAATGGTCAATGAGCAGTTCTTC.